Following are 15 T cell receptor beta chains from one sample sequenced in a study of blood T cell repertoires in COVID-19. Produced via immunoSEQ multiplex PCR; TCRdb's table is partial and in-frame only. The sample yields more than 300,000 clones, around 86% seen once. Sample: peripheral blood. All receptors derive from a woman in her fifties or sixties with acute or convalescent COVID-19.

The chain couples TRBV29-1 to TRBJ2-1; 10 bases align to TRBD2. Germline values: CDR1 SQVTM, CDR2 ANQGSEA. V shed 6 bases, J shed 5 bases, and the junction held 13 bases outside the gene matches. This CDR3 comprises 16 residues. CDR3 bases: TGCAGCGTCGCCATAGGAACTAGCGGGGAGGACAATGAGCAGTTCTTC. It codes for CSVAIGTSGEDNEQFF.

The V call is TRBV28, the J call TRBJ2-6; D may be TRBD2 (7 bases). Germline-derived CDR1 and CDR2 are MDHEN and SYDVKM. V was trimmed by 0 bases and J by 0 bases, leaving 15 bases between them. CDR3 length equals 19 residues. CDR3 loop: CASSLWRGEGTSGANVLTF. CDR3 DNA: TGTGCCAGCAGTTTATGGAGGGGGGAGGGGACCTCTGGGGCCAACGTCCTGACTTTC.

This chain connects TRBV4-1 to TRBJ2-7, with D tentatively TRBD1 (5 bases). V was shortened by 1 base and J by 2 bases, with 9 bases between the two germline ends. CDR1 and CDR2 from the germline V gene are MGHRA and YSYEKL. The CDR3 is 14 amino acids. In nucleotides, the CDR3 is TGCGCCAGCAGCCAAGTCAGGGCCCCCTACGAGCAGTACTTC. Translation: CASSQVRAPYEQYF.

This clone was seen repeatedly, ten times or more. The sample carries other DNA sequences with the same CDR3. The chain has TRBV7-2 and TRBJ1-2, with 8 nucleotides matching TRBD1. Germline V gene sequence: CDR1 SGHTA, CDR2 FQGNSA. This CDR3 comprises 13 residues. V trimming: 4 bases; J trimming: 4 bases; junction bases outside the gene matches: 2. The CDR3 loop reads CASSSGQGYGYTF. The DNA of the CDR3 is TGTGCCAGCAGCTCTGGACAGGGCTATGGCTACACCTTC. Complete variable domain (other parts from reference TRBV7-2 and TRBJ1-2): GAGVSQSPSNKVTEKGKDVELRCDPISGHTALYWYRQSLGQGLEFLIYFQGNSAPDKSGLPSDRFSAERTGGSVSTLTIQRTQQEDSAVYLCASSSGQGYGYTFGSGTRLTVV.

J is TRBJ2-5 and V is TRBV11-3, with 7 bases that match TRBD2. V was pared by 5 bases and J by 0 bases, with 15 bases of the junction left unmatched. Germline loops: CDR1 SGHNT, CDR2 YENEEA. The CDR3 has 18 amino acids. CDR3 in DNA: TGTGCCAGCAGCCCGGGGCTCCCTTTCCTAGCGGACCAAGAGACCCAGTACTTC. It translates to CASSPGLPFLADQETQYF.

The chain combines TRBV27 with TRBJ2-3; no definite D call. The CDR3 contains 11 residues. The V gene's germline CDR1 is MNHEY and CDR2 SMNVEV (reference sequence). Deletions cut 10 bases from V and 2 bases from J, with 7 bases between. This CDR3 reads CAITVTDTQYF. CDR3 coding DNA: TGTGCCATTACAGTCACAGATACGCAGTATTTT.

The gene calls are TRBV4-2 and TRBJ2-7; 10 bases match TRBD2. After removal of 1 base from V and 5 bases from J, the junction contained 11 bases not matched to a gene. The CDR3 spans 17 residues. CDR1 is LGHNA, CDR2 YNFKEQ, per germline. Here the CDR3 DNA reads TGTGCCAGCAGCCAAGGACCCCGGGCTAGCGGGAGCAACGAGCAGTACTTC. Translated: CASSQGPRASGSNEQYF.

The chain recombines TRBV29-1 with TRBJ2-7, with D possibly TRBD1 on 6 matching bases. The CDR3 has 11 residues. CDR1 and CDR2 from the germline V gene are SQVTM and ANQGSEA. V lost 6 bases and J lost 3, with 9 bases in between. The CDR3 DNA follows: TGCAGCGTCAGGGGTGACTACGAGCAGTACTTC. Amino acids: CSVRGDYEQYF.

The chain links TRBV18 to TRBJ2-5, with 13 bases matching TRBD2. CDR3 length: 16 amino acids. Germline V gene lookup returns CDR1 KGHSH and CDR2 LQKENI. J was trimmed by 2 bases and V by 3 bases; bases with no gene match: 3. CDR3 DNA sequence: TGTGCCAGCTCACCTGGGACTAGCGGGACTCAAGAGACCCAGTACTTC. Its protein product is CASSPGTSGTQETQYF.

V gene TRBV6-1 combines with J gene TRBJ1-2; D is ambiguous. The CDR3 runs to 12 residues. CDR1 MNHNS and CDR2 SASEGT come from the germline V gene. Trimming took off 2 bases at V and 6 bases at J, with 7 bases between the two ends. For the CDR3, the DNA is TGTGCCAGCAGTGAATACGGTAATGGCTACACCTTC. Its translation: CASSEYGNGYTF.

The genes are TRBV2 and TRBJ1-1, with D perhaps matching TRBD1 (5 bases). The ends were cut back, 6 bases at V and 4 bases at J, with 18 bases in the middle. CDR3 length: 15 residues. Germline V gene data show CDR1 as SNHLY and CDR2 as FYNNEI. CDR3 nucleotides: TGTGCCAGCAGGGGACTGGACAAGTCGGGCACTGAAGCTTTCTTT. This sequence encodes CASRGLDKSGTEAFF.

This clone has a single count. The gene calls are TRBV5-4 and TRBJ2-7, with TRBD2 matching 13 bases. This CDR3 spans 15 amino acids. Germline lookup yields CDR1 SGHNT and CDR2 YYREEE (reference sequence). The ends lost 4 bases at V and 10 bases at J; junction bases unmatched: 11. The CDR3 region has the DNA TGTGCCAGCAGCCGGGGAGGACTAGCGGGAGAGCTCCAGTACTTC. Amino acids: CASSRGGLAGELQYF. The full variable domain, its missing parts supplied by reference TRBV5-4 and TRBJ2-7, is ETGVTQSPTHLIKTRGQQVTLRCSSQSGHNTVSWYQQALGQGPQFIFQYYREEENGRGNFPPRFSGLQFPNYSSELNVNALELDDSALYLCASSRGGLAGELQYFGPGTRLTVT.

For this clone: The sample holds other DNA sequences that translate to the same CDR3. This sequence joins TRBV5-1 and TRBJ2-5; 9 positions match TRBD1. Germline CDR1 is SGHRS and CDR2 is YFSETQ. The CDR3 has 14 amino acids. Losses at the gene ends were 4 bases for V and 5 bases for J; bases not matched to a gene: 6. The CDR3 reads CASSPGQGRETQYF. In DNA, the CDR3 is TGCGCCAGCAGCCCGGGACAGGGTCGGGAGACCCAGTACTTC.

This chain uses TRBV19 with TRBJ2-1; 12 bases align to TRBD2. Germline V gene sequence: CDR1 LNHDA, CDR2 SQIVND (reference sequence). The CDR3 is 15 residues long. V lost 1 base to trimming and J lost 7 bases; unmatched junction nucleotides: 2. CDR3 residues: CASSIASGRVNEQFF. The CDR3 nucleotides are TGTGCCAGTAGTATAGCTAGCGGGAGGGTAAATGAGCAGTTCTTC.

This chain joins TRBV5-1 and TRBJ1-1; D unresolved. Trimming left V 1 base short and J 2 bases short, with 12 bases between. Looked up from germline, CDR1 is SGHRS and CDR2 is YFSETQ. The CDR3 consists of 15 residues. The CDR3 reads CASSLQATLNTEAFF. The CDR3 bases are TGCGCCAGCAGCTTGCAGGCGACGTTAAACACTGAAGCTTTCTTT.